This TCR beta chain was recorded in a study of blood T cell repertoires in COVID-19. Sequenced by immunoSEQ multiplex PCR; TCRdb stores in-frame clones only, minus some. The data contain hundreds of thousands of clones, about 90% of them seen just once; the ten biggest clones take up more than 5%. The specimen sequenced was peripheral blood. The sequence was obtained from a woman aged 45 to 65 with COVID-19, enrolled during active disease.

The CDR3 sequence is CASRDRDRDEQFF. The CDR3 DNA follows: TGTGCCAGCAGGGACCGGGACAGGGATGAGCAGTTCTTC. This sequence joins TRBV5-4 and TRBJ2-1; 9 bases match TRBD1. V shed 5 bases and J 8 bases; nucleotides not matched to a gene: 5. This CDR3 has 13 amino acids. CDR1 SGHNT and CDR2 YYREEE come from the germline V gene (reference sequence).